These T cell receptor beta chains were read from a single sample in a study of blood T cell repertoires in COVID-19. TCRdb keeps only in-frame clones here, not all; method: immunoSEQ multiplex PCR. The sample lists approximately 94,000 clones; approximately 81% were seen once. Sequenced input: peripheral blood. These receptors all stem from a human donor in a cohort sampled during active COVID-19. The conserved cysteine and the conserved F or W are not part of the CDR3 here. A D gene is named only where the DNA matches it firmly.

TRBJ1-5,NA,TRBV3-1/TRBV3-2,ASSRADNQPQH
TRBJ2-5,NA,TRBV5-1,ASSFGLDGETQY
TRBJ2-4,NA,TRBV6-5,ASSPAEIQY
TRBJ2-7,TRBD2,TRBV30,AWRGTSGTEQY
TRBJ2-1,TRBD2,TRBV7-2,ASSMLAGGGNEQF
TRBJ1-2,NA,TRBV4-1,ASSQDHLLGSRSGYT
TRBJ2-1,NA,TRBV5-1,ASSSWGGDQNEQF
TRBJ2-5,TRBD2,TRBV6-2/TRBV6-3,ASSRGGRQETQY
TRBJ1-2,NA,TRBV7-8,ASSLGQAGANYGYT
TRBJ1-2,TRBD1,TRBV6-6,ASRLSGTGDGYT
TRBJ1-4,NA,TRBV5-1,ASSFGGLINEKLF